Sequencing of this T cell receptor (beta chain) was carried out in a study of blood T cell repertoires in COVID-19. After removal of 7 bases from V and 7 bases from J, the junction contained 8 bases not matched to a gene. Germline loops: CDR1 LNHDA, CDR2 SQIVND (reference sequence). The CDR3 runs to 13 residues. Sequencing used immunoSEQ multiplex PCR; TCRdb keeps in-frame clones, though not all of them. The sample lists around 260,000 clones; 75% to 95% were seen once. The TCR originated in a person between 18 and 30 years old with COVID-19, enrolled during active disease. V gene TRBV19 combines with J gene TRBJ1-2; 8 bases are shared with TRBD1. The sequenced material came from peripheral blood. The CDR3 loop is CASNESGGSGYTF. In DNA form, the CDR3 reads TGTGCCAGTAACGAATCAGGGGGCTCTGGCTACACCTTC.